This TCR beta chain was sequenced in a study of T cell repertoires in cytomegalovirus infection. Across the study: Researchers turned to recently identified HLA-C-restricted CMV epitopes as well as well-studied HLA-B-restricted ones. Both a matching HLA type and CMV infection were indicated by public TCR beta signatures. Study-wide findings and caveats: CMV carriers having the relevant HLA were flagged by cumulative public TCR beta family frequency. Clonotypes of TCR beta that were HLA-C-restricted and CMV-specific dominated the ex vivo response.

TCRdb re-analysed the reads in MiXCR, keeping a single row per CDR3 protein. The sample lists about 330,000 distinct CDR3 sequences, roughly 34% occurring once. CDR3 size: 13 residues. After removal of 6 bases from V and 2 bases from J, the junction contained 3 bases not matched to a gene. Germline V lookup: CDR1 SQVTM, CDR2 ANQGSEA. A remark on this clonotype: Its antigen remains unidentified.

This sequence was found in a human donor in good health (CMV status not recorded). Some clones in this sample may be carry-over from other donors' samples. The sample here was cultured PBMCs, taken from culture after CMV antigen stimulation. V usage is TRBV29-1 and J usage is TRBJ2-3, with 9 bases identical to TRBD2. CDR3 DNA sequence: TGCAGCGTGAGGACTAGCGCCACAGATACGCAGTATTTT. The encoded protein is CSVRTSATDTQYF.